This record looks at one TCR beta chain sequence and its context. The source of the sample is a study of blood T cell repertoires in COVID-19. Study overall: Acute-phase and convalescent COVID-19 samples originated in the United States, Italy and Spain.

Per the germline V gene, CDR1 is SGDLS and CDR2 is YYNGEE. The CDR3 is 15 amino acids. Trimming removed 7 bases at V and 0 bases at J, with 15 bases between. As handled by the study authors: Cell counts per sample came from amplifying reference gene primers. The table came from immunoSEQ multiplex PCR; TCRdb's copy has only in-frame clones and leaves some out. The V and J calls and the clone size are those of that table, but D and trimming were determined from the DNA. The table includes 100,000 to 150,000 clones, approximately 85% detected once. Seattle patients were enrolled during active infection and followed longitudinally.

The specimen was peripheral blood. The J gene is TRBJ2-3, the V gene TRBV9; D might be TRBD2 (6 bases). The sequence derives from a man aged 25-45 years with COVID-19, enrolled during active disease. The DNA for the CDR3 is TGTGCCAGCTCCACCGACGGGACTAGCACAGATACGCAGTATTTT. This codes for CASSTDGTSTDTQYF.